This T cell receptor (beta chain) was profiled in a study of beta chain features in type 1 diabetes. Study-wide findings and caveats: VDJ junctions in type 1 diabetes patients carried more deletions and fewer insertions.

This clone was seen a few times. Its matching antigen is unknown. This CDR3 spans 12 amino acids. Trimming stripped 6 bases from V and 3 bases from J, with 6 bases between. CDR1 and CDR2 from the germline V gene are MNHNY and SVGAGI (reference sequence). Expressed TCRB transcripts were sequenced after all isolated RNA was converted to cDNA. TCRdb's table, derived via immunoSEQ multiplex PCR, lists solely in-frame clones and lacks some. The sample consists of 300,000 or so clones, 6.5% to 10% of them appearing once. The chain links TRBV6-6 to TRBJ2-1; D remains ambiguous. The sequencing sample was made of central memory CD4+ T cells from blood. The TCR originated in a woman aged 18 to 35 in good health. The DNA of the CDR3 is TGTGCCAGCAGCCCCGGCTACAATGAGCAGTTCTTC. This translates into CASSPGYNEQFF.